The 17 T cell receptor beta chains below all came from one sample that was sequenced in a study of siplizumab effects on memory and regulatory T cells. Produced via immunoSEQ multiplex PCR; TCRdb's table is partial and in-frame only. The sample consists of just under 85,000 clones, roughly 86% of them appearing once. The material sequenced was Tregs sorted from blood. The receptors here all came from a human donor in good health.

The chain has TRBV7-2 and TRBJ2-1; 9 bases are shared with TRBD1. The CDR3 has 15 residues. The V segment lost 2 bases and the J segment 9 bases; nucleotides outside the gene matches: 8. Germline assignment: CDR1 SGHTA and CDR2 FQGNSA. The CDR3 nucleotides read TGTGCCAGCAGCTTATCCGGGACAGGGTCAGGTGAGCAGTTCTTC. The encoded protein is CASSLSGTGSGEQFF.

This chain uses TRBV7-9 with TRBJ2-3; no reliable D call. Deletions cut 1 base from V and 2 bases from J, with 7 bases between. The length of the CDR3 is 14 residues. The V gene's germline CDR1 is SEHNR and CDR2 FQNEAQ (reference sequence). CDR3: CASSLGPTTDTQYF. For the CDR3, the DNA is TGTGCCAGCAGCTTAGGACCAACCACAGATACGCAGTATTTT.

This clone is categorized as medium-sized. The CDR3 sequence: CSARSSATIYF. DNA for the CDR3: TGCAGTGCTAGGTCCTCGGCGACCATATATTTT. The chain links TRBV20-1 to TRBJ1-3, with D unresolved. Trimming cost V 3 bases and J 10 bases, with 10 bases left between them. The CDR3 covers 11 residues. CDR1 is DFQATT, CDR2 SNEGSKA, per germline (reference sequence).

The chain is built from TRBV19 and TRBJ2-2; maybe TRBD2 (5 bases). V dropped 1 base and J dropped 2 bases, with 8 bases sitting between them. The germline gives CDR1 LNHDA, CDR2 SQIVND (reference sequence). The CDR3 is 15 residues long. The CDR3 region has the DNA TGTGCCAGTAGTATAGCGGGGAGAAACACCGGGGAGCTGTTTTTT. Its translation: CASSIAGRNTGELFF.

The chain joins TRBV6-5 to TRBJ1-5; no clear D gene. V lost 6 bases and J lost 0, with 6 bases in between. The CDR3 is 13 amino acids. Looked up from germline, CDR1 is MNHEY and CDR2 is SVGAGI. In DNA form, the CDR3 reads TGTGCCAGCAGGCTTTATAGCAATCAGCCCCAGCATTTT. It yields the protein CASRLYSNQPQHF.

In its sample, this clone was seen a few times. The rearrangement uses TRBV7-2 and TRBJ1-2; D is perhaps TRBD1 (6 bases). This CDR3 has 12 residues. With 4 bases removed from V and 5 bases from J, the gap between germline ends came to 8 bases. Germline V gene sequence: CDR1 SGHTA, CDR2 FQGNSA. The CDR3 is CASSSGDYGYTF. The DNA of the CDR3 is TGTGCCAGCAGCTCAGGGGATTATGGCTACACCTTC.

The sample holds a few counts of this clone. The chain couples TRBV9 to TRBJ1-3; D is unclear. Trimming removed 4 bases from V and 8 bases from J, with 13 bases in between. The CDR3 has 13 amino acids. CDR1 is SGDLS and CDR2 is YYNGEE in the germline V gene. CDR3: CASSPAPPYTIYF. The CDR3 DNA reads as TGTGCCAGCAGCCCAGCACCACCCTACACCATATATTTT. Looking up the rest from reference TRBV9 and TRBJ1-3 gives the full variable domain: DSGVTQTPKHLITATGQRVTLRCSPRSGDLSVYWYQQSLDQGLQFLIQYYNGEERAKGNILERFSAQQFPDLHSELNLSSLELGDSALYFCASSPAPPYTIYFGEGSWLTVV.

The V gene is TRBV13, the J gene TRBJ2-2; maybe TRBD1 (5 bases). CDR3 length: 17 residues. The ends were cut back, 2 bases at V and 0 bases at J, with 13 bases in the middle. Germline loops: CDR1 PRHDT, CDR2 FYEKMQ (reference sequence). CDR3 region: CASSLQQAFANTGELFF. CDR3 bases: TGTGCCAGCAGCTTACAACAGGCGTTCGCGAACACCGGGGAGCTGTTTTTT.

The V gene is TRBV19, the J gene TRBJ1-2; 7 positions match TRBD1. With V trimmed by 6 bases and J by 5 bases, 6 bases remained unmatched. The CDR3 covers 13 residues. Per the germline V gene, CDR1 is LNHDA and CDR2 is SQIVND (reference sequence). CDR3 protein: CASRTPDRYGYTF. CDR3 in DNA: TGTGCCAGTAGGACTCCGGACAGGTATGGCTACACCTTC.

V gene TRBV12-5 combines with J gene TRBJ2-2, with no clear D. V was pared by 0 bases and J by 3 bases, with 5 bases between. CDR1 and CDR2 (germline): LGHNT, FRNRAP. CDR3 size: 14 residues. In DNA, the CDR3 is TGTGCTAGTGGTTTGGTACTCGACACCGGGGAGCTGTTTTTT. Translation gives CASGLVLDTGELFF.

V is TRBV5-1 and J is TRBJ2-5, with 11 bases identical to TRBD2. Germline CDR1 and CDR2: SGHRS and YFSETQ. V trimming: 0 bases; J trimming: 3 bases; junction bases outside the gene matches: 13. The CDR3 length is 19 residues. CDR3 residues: CASSLDLAGGPGHKETQYF. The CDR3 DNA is TGCGCCAGCAGCTTGGATTTAGCGGGGGGGCCGGGGCACAAAGAGACCCAGTACTTC.

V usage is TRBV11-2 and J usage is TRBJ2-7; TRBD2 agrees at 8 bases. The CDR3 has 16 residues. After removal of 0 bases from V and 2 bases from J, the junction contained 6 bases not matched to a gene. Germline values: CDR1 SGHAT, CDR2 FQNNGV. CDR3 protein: CASSLDTGGAPYEQYF. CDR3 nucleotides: TGTGCCAGCAGCTTAGATACGGGGGGGGCTCCCTACGAGCAGTACTTC.

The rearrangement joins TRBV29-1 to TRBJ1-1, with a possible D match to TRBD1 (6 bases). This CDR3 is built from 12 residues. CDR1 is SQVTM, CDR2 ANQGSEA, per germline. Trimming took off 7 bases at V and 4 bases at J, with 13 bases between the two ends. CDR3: CSGRAGATEAFF. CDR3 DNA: TGCAGCGGGCGGGCAGGGGCCACTGAAGCTTTCTTT.

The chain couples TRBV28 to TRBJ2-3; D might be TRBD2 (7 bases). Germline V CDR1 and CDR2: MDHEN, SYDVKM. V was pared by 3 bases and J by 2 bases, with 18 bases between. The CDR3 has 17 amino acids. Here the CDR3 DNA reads TGTGCCAGCAGTTTTCGCGGGGGCGGAACCCTCACAGATACGCAGTATTTT. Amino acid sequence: CASSFRGGGTLTDTQYF.

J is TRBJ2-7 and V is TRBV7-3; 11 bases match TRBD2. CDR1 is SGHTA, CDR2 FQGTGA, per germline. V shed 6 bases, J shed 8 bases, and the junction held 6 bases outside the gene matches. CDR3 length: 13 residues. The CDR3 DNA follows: TGTGCCAGCAGTCAACTAGCGGGGGAAAAGCAGTACTTC. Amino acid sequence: CASSQLAGEKQYF. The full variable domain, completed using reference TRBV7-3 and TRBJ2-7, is GAGVSQTPSNKVTEKGKYVELRCDPISGHTALYWYRQSLGQGPEFLIYFQGTGAADDSGLPNDRFFAVRPEGSVSTLKIQRTERGDSAVYLCASSQLAGEKQYFGPGTRLTVT.

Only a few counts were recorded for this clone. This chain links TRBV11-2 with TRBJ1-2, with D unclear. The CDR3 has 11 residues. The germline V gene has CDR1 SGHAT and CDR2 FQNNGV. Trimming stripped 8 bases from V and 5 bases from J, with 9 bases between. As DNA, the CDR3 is TGTGCCAGCTACGATCGGTATGGCTACACCTTC. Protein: CASYDRYGYTF.

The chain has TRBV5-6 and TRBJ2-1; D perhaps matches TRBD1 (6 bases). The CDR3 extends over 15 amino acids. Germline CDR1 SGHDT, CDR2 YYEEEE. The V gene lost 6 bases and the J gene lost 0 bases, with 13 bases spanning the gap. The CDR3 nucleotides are TGTGCCAGCAACCCGGACAGACGCTCCTACAATGAGCAGTTCTTC. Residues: CASNPDRRSYNEQFF. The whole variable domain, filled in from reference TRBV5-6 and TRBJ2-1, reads DAGVTQSPTHLIKTRGQQVTLRCSPKSGHDTVSWYQQALGQGPQFIFQYYEEEERQRGNFPDRFSGHQFPNYSSELNVNALLLGDSALYLCASNPDRRSYNEQFFGPGTRLTVL.